This T cell receptor (beta chain) was sequenced in a study of cytomegalovirus exposure and HLA in healthy donors. Study context: A later analysis reported the same platform for the 120 validation repertoires and the approximately 720 first-cohort repertoires. Study observations and caveats: One later analysis, an examination of the 100 to 150 validation repertoires, found that first-cohort TCR clusters tended to co-occur in them. The study labeled approximately 150 TCR beta chains cytomegalovirus-associated.

On this clone: Its antigen remains unidentified.

Sequenced by immunoSEQ multiplex PCR; TCRdb stores in-frame clones only, minus some. Of about 180,000 clones in the sample, around 84% are singletons; the top ten hold 15% to 20%. J gave up 10 bases and V 1 base, and 23 bases lay outside the gene matches. The CDR3 length is 21 residues. Per the germline V gene, CDR1 is KGHSH and CDR2 is LQKENI. This chain links TRBV18 with TRBJ1-6; 9 nucleotides match TRBD1. This TCR came from a man aged 18 to 30 in good health and CMV-seropositive. The sample was PBMCs. The CDR3 DNA sequence: TGTGCCAGCTCACCACGTTTCTCGGGGGGGACAGGGAGATCCCCTGACTCACCCCTCCACTTT. This gives the protein CASSPRFSGGTGRSPDSPLHF.